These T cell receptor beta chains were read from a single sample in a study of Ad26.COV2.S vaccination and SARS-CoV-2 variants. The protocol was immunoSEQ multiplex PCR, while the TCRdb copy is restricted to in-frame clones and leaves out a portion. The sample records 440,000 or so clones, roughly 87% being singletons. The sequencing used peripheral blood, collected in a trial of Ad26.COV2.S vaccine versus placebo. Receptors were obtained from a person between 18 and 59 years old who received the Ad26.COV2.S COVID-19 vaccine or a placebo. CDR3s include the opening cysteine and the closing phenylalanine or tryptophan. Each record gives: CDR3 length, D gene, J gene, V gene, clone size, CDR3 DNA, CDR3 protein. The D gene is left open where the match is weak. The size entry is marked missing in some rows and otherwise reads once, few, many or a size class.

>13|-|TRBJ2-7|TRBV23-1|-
TGCGCCAGCAGTCAATTGTCGACGGGGGAGCAGTACTTC
CASSQLSTGEQYF
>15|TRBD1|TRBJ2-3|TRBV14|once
TGTGCCAGCAGCCAAGTTATACAGGGGCTGGATACGCAGTATTTT
CASSQVIQGLDTQYF
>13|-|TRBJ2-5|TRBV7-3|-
TGTGCCAGCAGCTTAGGGGGACGGGAGACCCAGTACTTC
CASSLGGRETQYF
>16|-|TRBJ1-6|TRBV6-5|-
TGTGCCAGCAGTTACTCGGCAGGGATATATAATTCACCCCTCCACTTT
CASSYSAGIYNSPLHF
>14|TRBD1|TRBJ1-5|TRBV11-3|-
TGTGCCAGCAGTCACAGGGGCTTCAATCAGCCCCAGCATTTT
CASSHRGFNQPQHF
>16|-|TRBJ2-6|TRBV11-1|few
TGTGCCAGCAGCTTAAATCGTCAGTCCGGGGCCAACGTCCTGACTTTC
CASSLNRQSGANVLTF
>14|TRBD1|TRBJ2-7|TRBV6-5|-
TGTGCCAGCAACACCGGGACAGGGGGATACGAGCAGTACTTC
CASNTGTGGYEQYF
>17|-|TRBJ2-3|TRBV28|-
TGTGCCAGCAGCATACTTCGTCGGGCTTCTGGCACAGATACGCAGTATTTT
CASSILRRASGTDTQYF
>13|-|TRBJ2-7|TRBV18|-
TGTGCCAGCTCACCAAGGACAGAATACGAGCAGTACTTC
CASSPRTEYEQYF
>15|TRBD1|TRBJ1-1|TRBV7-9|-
TGTGCCAGCAGCCCCAGACAGGGTCCAAGAACTGAAGCTTTCTTT
CASSPRQGPRTEAFF
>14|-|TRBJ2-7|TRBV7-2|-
TGTGCCAGCAGCTTGGGCCTTCTTTCCTACGAGCAGTACTTC
CASSLGLLSYEQYF
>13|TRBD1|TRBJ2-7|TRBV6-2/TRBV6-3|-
TGTGCCAGCAGTTCGGGACAGGGAGACGAGCAGTACTTC
CASSSGQGDEQYF
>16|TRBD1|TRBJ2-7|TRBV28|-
TGTGCCAGCAGTTCAACCGGACGGACAGGGGGCTACGAGCAGTACTTC
CASSSTGRTGGYEQYF
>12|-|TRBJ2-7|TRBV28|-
TGTGCCAGCATTACGGGGAGCGGCGAGCAGTACTTC
CASITGSGEQYF
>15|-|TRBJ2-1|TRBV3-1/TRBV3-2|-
TGTGCCAGCAGCCAAGGGGCGGACGATGACAATGAGCAGTTCTTC
CASSQGADDDNEQFF
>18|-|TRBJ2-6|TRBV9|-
TGTGCCAGCAGCGCCTCCAGGGTGGACCTCTCTGGGGCCAACGTCCTGACTTTC
CASSASRVDLSGANVLTF
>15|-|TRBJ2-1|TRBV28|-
TGTGCCAGCAGCTCGAGGCGAGGAGATCACAATGAGCAGTTCTTC
CASSSRRGDHNEQFF
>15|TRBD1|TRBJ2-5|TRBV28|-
TGTGCCAGCAGTTTACTGACAGGGGGGGAAGAGACCCAGTACTTC
CASSLLTGGEETQYF
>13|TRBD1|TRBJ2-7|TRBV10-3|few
TGTGCCACCTGCGGGACAGGGGATAAGGAGCAGTACTTC
CATCGTGDKEQYF
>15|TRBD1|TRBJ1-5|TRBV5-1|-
TGCGCCAGCGCTCAGGGGGACAGGAGTGATCAGCCCCAGCATTTT
CASAQGDRSDQPQHF
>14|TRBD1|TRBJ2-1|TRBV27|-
TGTGCCAGCAGTTTGCGACAGGGGGCTAGGGAGCAGTTCTTC
CASSLRQGAREQFF
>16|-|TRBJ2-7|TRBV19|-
TGTGCCAGTAGTGCCCTCACTAGTACGGGCTCCTACGAGCAGTACTTC
CASSALTSTGSYEQYF
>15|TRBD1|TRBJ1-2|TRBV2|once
TGTGCCAGCAGTGGCTGGACAGGGCGAGCCTATGGCTACACCTTC
CASSGWTGRAYGYTF
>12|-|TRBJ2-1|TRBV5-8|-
TGTGCCAGCAGCTTGTCGGGGAATGAGCAGTTCTTC
CASSLSGNEQFF
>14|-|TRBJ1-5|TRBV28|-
TGTGCCAGCAGGATACAGGCCCCCCATCAGCCCCAGCATTTT
CASRIQAPHQPQHF
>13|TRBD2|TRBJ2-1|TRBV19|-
TGTGCCAGTAGTATAGAGTGGACGGGAGGGAAGTTCTTC
CASSIEWTGGKFF
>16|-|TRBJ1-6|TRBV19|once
TGTGCCAGTAGTAATCTTCCGGGCCGCTCGAATTCACCCCTCCACTTT
CASSNLPGRSNSPLHF
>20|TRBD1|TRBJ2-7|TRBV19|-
TGTGCCAGTAGGCCGACAGGGGTTGGTGGTCGGTCCGGCAGACCTTACGAGCAGTACTTC
CASRPTGVGGRSGRPYEQYF
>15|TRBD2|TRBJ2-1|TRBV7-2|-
TGTGCCAGCAGCTTTAGATTAGCGGGCCTCAATGAGCAGTTCTTC
CASSFRLAGLNEQFF
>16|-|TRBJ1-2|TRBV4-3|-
TGCGCCAGCAGCCGAGGGGACAACCCAGGGAACTATGGCTACACCTTC
CASSRGDNPGNYGYTF
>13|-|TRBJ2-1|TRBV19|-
TGTGCCAGTAGTATAGTTGGATACAATGAGCAGTTCTTC
CASSIVGYNEQFF
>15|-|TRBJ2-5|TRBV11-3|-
TGTGCCAGCAGCTTAGGTGGCGGGAATGGAGAGACCCAGTACTTC
CASSLGGGNGETQYF
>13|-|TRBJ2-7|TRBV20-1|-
TGCAGTGCTAGTAGGGTGGAGGGGTACGAGCAGTACTTC
CSASRVEGYEQYF
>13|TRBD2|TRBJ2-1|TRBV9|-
TGTGCCAGCAGCACCGGGACTAGCCATGAGCAGTTCTTC
CASSTGTSHEQFF
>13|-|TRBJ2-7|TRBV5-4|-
TGTGCCAGCAGCTGGAGTCGGGCAAACGAGCAGTACTTC
CASSWSRANEQYF
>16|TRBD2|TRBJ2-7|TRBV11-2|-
TGTGCCAGCAGCTTAGAGTTGGCTAGCGGCGCGTACGAGCAGTACTTC
CASSLELASGAYEQYF